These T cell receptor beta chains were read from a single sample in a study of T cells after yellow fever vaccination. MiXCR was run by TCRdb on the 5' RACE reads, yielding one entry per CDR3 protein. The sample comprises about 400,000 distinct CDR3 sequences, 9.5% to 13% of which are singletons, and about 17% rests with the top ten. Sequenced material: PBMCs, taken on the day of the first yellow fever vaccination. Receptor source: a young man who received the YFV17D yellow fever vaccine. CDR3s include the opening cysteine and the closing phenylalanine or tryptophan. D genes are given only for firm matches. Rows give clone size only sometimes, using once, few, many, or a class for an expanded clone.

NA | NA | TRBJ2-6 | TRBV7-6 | TGTGCCAGCAGCTTAGGGTGGCAGGGTCCTTCTGGGGCCAACGTCCTGACTTTC | CASSLGWQGPSGANVLTF
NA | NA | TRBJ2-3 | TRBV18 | TGTGCCAGCTCACTAAAGCCAGATACGCAGTATTTT | CASSLKPDTQYF
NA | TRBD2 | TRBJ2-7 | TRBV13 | TGTGCCAGCAGCTCACGACTAGCGGGGGGCCTCTACGAGCAGTACTTC | CASSSRLAGGLYEQYF
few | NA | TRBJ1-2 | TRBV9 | TGTGCCAGCTCCCTGGGAGGGTGGAGATTCGACTATGGCTACACCTTC | CASSLGGWRFDYGYTF
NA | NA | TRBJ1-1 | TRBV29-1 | TGCAGTGATCAACCTGAGGGGTCGAGAGCTTTCTTT | CSDQPEGSRAFF
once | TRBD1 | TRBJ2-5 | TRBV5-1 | TGCGCCAGCAGCTTGGCCCCGGGACAGCAAGAGACCCGGTACTTC | CASSLAPGQQETRYF
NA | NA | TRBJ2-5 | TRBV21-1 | TGTGCCAGCAGCAGCGACAGGGTGCTAGCGACCCAGTACTTC | CASSSDRVLATQYF
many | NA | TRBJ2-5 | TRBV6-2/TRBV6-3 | TGTGCCAGCAGTTATCCCACTTTCTGGAACCAAGAGACCCAGTACTTC | CASSYPTFWNQETQYF
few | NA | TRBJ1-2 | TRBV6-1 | TGTGCCAGCAGTGTGGGGATTAAGGTGGGGGACTACACCTTC | CASSVGIKVGDYTF
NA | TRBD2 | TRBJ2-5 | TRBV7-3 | TGTGCCAGCAGCTTAAACGGGGGGTCGGAGACCCAGTACTTC | CASSLNGGSETQYF
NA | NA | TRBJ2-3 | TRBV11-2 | TGTGCCAGCAGCTTAGAGCCTTTGGGACCTACAAGGTTAGATACGCAGTATTTT | CASSLEPLGPTRLDTQYF
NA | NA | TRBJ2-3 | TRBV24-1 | TGTGCCACCAGTGATTTTGGGCAAGATACGCAGTATTTT | CATSDFGQDTQYF
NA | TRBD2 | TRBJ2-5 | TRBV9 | TGTGCCAGCAGCCAACAGCCCGGACTAGACGGGGGGGAGACCCAGTACTTC | CASSQQPGLDGGETQYF
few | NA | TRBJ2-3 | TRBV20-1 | TGCAGTGCTAGAGATCTCGGGCCAGATACGCAGTATTTT | CSARDLGPDTQYF
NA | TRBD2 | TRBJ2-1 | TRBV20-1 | TGCAGTTTCAGCGGTGGAGCGGGGGGCCGCTACAATGAGCAGTTCTTC | CSFSGGAGGRYNEQFF
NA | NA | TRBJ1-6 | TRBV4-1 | TGCGCCAGCACCCGCGGGATCTTCTCCTATAATTCACCCCTCCACTTT | CASTRGIFSYNSPLHF
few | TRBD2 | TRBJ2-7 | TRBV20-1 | TGCAGTGCTAGCTCAGTCAGGACTAGCGGGTACGAGCAGTACTTC | CSASSVRTSGYEQYF
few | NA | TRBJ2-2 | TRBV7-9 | TGTGCCGGGGCCGTAGCCGGGGAGCTGTTTTTT | CAGAVAGELFF
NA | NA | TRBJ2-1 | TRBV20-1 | TGCAGTGCTAGATCAGCAGTCTATGAGCAGTTCTTC | CSARSAVYEQFF
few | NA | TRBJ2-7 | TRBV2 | TGTGCCAGCAGTGAACATTTGGAGCTCGAGCAGTACTTC | CASSEHLELEQYF
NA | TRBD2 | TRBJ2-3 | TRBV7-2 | TGTGCCAGCAGCCTAGCGGGGGGGGTAGATACGCAGTATTTT | CASSLAGGVDTQYF
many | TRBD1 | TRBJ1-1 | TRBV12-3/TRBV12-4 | TGTGCCAGTAGACAGGGGAAGAACACTGAAGCTTTCTTT | CASRQGKNTEAFF
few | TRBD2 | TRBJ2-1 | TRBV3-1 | TGTGCCAGCAGCCAAGGAAAGACTAGCGGATCTTACAATGAGCAGTTCTTC | CASSQGKTSGSYNEQFF
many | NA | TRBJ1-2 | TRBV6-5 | TGTGCCAGCAGTTCGCCAGGGATCGGCGGCTACACCTTC | CASSSPGIGGYTF
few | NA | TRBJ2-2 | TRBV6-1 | TGTGCCAGCATTCGGGTACAGGGGGGGACCGGGGAGCTGTTTTTT | CASIRVQGGTGELFF
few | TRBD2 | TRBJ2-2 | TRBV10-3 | TGTGCCATCAGCCCTAGCGGGGGAGTAGGCACCGGGGAGCTGTTTTTT | CAISPSGGVGTGELFF
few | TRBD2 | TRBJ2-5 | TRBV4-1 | TGCGCCAGCAACATCGGGAGCGGGGGGCCCTTCGAGACCCAGTACTTC | CASNIGSGGPFETQYF
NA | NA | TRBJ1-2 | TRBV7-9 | TGTGCCAGCAGCTTAGACAGGGTTCGGAGTGGCTACACCTTC | CASSLDRVRSGYTF
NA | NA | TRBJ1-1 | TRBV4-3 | TGCGCCAGCAGCCGGCGAGAGGGCGGCAGCGAAGCTTTCTTT | CASSRREGGSEAFF
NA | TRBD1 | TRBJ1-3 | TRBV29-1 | TGCAGCGTTGAAGGCCGACAGGGCGGAAACACCATATATTTT | CSVEGRQGGNTIYF
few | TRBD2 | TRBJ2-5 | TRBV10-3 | TGTGCCATCAGTGGGTCGAGCGGGAGGCCAGAGACCCAGTACTTC | CAISGSSGRPETQYF
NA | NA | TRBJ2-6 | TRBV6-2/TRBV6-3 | TGTGCCAGCCTCGGGGCCTCTGGGGCCAACGTCCTGACTTTC | CASLGASGANVLTF
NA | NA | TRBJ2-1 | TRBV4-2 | TGTGCCAGCAGCCAAGATGAGGGCCGGAATGAGCAGTTCTTC | CASSQDEGRNEQFF
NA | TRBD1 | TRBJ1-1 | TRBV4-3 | TGCGCCAGCAGCCCGACAGGGGGCTTAACGGAAGCTTTCTTT | CASSPTGGLTEAFF
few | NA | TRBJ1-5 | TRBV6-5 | TGTGCCAGCAGTTACTCGGGGGCTTGGGGGGCCAATCAGCCCCAGCATTTT | CASSYSGAWGANQPQHF
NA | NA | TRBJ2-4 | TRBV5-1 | TGCGCCAGCAGCTTCGGGGATAGTGGAAACATTCAGTACTTC | CASSFGDSGNIQYF
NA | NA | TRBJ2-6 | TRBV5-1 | TGCGCCAGCAGCGGGGGAGACAGAGACTCTGGGGCCAACGTCCTGACTTTC | CASSGGDRDSGANVLTF
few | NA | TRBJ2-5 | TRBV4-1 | TGCGCCAGCAGCCTACTGGGGGGGCAGGGAGAGACCCAGTACTTC | CASSLLGGQGETQYF
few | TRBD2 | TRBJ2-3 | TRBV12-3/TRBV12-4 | TGTGCCAGCAGGGGGGGGGTTAGGTCAGATACGCAGTATTTT | CASRGGVRSDTQYF
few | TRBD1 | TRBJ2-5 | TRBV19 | TGTGCCAGTAGTTTAGGACAGGGTGGGGTCGGAGAGACCCAGTACTTC | CASSLGQGGVGETQYF
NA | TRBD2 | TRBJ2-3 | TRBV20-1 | TGCAGTGCTAGACCTAGCGGGGGTCGGGATACGCAGTATTTT | CSARPSGGRDTQYF
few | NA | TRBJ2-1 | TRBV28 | TGTGCCAGCAGTTTTAGAACTAGGACGAATGAGCAGTTCTTC | CASSFRTRTNEQFF
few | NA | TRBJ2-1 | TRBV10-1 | TGCGCCAACCCAGAACCCGTTCCTGAGCAGTTCTTC | CANPEPVPEQFF
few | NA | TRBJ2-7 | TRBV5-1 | TGCGCCAGCAGAGGGGGGGGCGCCTACGAGCAGTACTTC | CASRGGGAYEQYF
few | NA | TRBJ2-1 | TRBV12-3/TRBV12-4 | TGTGCCAGCAGTTTCGTCGTTGAGCAGTTCTTC | CASSFVVEQFF
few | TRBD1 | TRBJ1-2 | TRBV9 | TGTGCCAGCACTCGACAGGGAGCTAACTATGGCTACACCTTC | CASTRQGANYGYTF
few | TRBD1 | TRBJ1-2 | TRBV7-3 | TGTGCCAGCTCAACAGGGGACTCTGGCTACACCTTC | CASSTGDSGYTF